Listed here is a single T cell receptor beta chain. The antigen is not known. The data were obtained in a study of cytomegalovirus exposure and HLA in healthy donors. General study points: Across donors, most TCRs were seen rarely, yet some public ones were widespread. In a later analysis, HLA-C alleles had the fewest associated TCRs, DRB1 alleles the most.

PCR employed 60 Vbeta and 13 Jbeta primers. Assay: immunoSEQ multiplex PCR; the TCRdb copy retains only in-frame clones and omits some. Among about 190,000 clones listed, approximately 84% were seen once. The CDR3 totals 14 residues. Germline assignment: CDR1 SEHNR and CDR2 FQNEAQ (reference sequence). J lost 4 bases, V lost 1 base, and 4 bases had no gene match. The sequenced sample was PBMCs. This clonotype was obtained from a boy younger than 18 in good health and CMV-seronegative. This chain joins TRBV7-9 and TRBJ2-7; 7 bases are a match to TRBD2. The DNA for the CDR3 is TGTGCCAGCAGCTTAGTCGCGGGAGCTTACGAGCAGTACTTC. This codes for CASSLVAGAYEQYF.